A selection of T cell receptor beta chains follows, all from one sample in a study of glioma-infiltrating T cells. Via MiXCR, TCRdb re-called the multiplex PCR reads, giving one row per CDR3 protein. The sample has about 410,000 distinct CDR3 sequences; around 38% are singletons. Material: glioma tissue, nonneoplastic brain tissue, or PBMCs (not recorded which). The receptors derive from a human donor with low-grade glioma or glioblastoma, undergoing nonglioma brain surgery, or in good health (not recorded which). Each CDR3 is given with its conserved first and last residue. A D gene is named only where the DNA matches it firmly. Where a row states a size, it is once, few, many or the class of an expanded clone; other rows omit it.

>TRBJ2-7|few|.|TRBV20-1
TGCAGTGCTAGAGGATTAGTAGCGGACTCCTACGAGCAGTACTTC
CSARGLVADSYEQYF
>TRBJ1-2|.|.|TRBV4-1
TGCGCCAGCAGCCCTAACTGGGGGTGGGAGGGCTACACCTTC
CASSPNWGWEGYTF
>TRBJ1-1|many|.|TRBV6-1
TGTGCCAGCAGTGATATGAATGAGTACACTGAAGCTTTCTTT
CASSDMNEYTEAFF
>TRBJ2-5|few|TRBD2|TRBV7-9
TGTGCCAGCAGCTGGTACGGGACTATCCAAGAGACCCAGTACTTC
CASSWYGTIQETQYF
>TRBJ2-1|.|TRBD2|TRBV20-1
TGCAGTGCTAGAGATGGGGCGGGAGGGGGGTTCTTC
CSARDGAGGGFF
>TRBJ2-1|.|TRBD2|TRBV20-1
TGCAGTGCTAGCAGACTAGCGGGAGAGTTGCGCTCCTACAATGAGCAGTTCTTC
CSASRLAGELRSYNEQFF
>TRBJ2-7|.|.|TRBV27
TGTGCCAGCAGCACAGGGTTAAGCGAGCAGTACTTC
CASSTGLSEQYF
>TRBJ1-1|few|.|TRBV28
TGTGCCAGCAGCCCCCGACAGAGAAGGAACACTGAAGCTTTCTTT
CASSPRQRRNTEAFF
>TRBJ2-7|.|.|TRBV20-1
TGCAGTGCTCGACCCATGGACTTAGCGTATTTCGAGCAGCACTTC
CSARPMDLAYFEQHF
>TRBJ1-2|.|TRBD1|TRBV4-1
TGCACCAGCAGCCAGACAGGGGCGATTGACTACACCTTC
CTSSQTGAIDYTF
>TRBJ1-5|few|TRBD1|TRBV27
TGTGCCAGCAGTTCGCAGGGGGGCTGGCAGCCCCAGCATTTT
CASSSQGGWQPQHF
>TRBJ1-3|.|TRBD1|TRBV2
TGTGCCAGTGACAGGGCAACACTCATCTCTGGAAACACCATATATTTT
CASDRATLISGNTIYF
>TRBJ1-2|few|.|TRBV4-1
TGCGCCAGCAGCCACTTGGACGTCGCCCGTGGCTACACCTTC
CASSHLDVARGYTF
>TRBJ2-1|many|TRBD2|TRBV28
TGTGCCAGCAGTCCCCCCGGGACTAGCGGCACCTACAATGAGCAGTTCTTC
CASSPPGTSGTYNEQFF
>TRBJ2-3|few|.|TRBV7-6
TGTGCCAGCAGTAGCGGCCCCCGGGGGACAGATACGCAGTATTTT
CASSSGPRGTDTQYF
>TRBJ2-7|.|.|TRBV4-3
TGCGCCAGCAGCCAAGCGGTTAGTAGCCTCTACGAGCAGTACTTC
CASSQAVSSLYEQYF
>TRBJ2-3|.|.|TRBV7-2
TGTGCCAGCAGCCCCCTCGGGGTAACAGATACGCTGTATTTT
CASSPLGVTDTLYF
>TRBJ1-5|many|TRBD1|TRBV28
TGTGCCAGCATCGATTACAGGGGTAGCAATCAGCCCCAGCATTTT
CASIDYRGSNQPQHF
>TRBJ2-7|once|.|TRBV28
TGTGCCAGCATCCCCCTGCGGTTCCGTACCTACGAGCAGTACTTC
CASIPLRFRTYEQYF
>TRBJ2-7|many|TRBD2|TRBV6-2/TRBV6-3
TGTGCCAGCAGTCCCGCAAGCGGGGCGGTGTACTTC
CASSPASGAVYF
>TRBJ2-5|.|.|TRBV20-1
TGCAGTGCTAGAGATAATCAAGAGACCCAGTACTTC
CSARDNQETQYF
>TRBJ2-5|.|.|TRBV25-1
TGTGCCAGCAGCCTATCATCGGCAGAGACCCAGTACTTC
CASSLSSAETQYF
>TRBJ1-1|.|.|TRBV7-2
TGTGCCAGCAGCTCGATCAGGGGAAAGAACACTGAAGCTTTCTTT
CASSSIRGKNTEAFF
>TRBJ2-7|few|.|TRBV7-2
TGTGCCAGCAGCTTTCAGTGGATAGGCGAGCAGTACTTC
CASSFQWIGEQYF
>TRBJ2-7|.|.|TRBV6-6
TGTGCCAGCGCCCCAGGGGACTCCTACGAGCAGTACTTC
CASAPGDSYEQYF
>TRBJ2-7|.|TRBD2|TRBV9
TGTGCCAGCAGCGTAGGCGGCGGGAGAAGCAACGAGCAGTACTTC
CASSVGGGRSNEQYF
>TRBJ2-1|once|.|TRBV10-3
TGTGCCATCAGTGACCCGCGCTCGGGAGTGTGGTACGAGCAGTTCTTC
CAISDPRSGVWYEQFF
>TRBJ1-1|many|.|TRBV6-2/TRBV6-3
TGTGCCAGCACGCAGGGCGCTGAAGCTTTCTTT
CASTQGAEAFF
>TRBJ2-3|.|TRBD1|TRBV29-1
TGCAGCGGTATACCGGGACAGGCCAGCACAGATACGCAGTATTTT
CSGIPGQASTDTQYF
>TRBJ2-1|.|.|TRBV20-1
TGCAGTGCTAGAGATTTACAGGCCCCCAATGAGCAGTTCTTC
CSARDLQAPNEQFF
>TRBJ2-2|few|TRBD2|TRBV20-1
TGCAGTGCTAGAGATCCCACGGGAGGCATGACCGGGGAGCTGTTTTTT
CSARDPTGGMTGELFF
>TRBJ1-5|.|.|TRBV3-1
TGTGCCAGCAGCCAAGATCGACAGCATACGCAGCATTTT
CASSQDRQHTQHF
>TRBJ2-2|.|.|TRBV19
TGTGCCAGTAGTATAGGGTCGGGGGCGAACACCGGGGAGCTGTTTTTT
CASSIGSGANTGELFF
>TRBJ1-3|many|.|TRBV28
TGTGCCAGCAGTGCCCCGGGTAGTGGAAACACCATATATTTT
CASSAPGSGNTIYF